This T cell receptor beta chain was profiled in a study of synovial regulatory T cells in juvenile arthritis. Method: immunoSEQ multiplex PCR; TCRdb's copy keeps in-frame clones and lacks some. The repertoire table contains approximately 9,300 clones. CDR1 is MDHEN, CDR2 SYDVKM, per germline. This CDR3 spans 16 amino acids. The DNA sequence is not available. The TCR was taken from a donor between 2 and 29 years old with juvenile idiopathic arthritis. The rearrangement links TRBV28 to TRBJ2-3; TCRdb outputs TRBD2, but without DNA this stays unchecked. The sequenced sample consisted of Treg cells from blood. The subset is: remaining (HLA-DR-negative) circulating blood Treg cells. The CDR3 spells CASSPISGSRTDTQYF.